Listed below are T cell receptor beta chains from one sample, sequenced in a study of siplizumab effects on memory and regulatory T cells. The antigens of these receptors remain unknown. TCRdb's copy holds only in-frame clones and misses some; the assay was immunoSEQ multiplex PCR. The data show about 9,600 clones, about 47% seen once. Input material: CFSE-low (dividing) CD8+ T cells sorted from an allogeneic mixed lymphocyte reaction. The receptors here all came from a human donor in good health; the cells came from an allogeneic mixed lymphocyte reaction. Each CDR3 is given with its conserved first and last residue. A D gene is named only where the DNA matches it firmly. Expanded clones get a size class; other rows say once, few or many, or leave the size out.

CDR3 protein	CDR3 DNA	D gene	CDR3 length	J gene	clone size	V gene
CATEDRVPYEQYF	TGTGCCACCGAGGACAGGGTGCCCTACGAGCAGTACTTC	TRBD1	13	TRBJ2-7	few	TRBV2
CASSFSGGLYTGELFF	TGTGCCAGCAGTTTTTCAGGGGGCTTATATACCGGGGAGCTGTTTTTT	TRBD1	16	TRBJ2-2	NA	TRBV6-5
CASSVGGSTEAFF	TGTGCCAGCAGCGTAGGGGGTAGCACTGAAGCTTTCTTT	NA	13	TRBJ1-1	NA	TRBV9
CAFQLAGWTYF	TGTGCCTTCCAACTAGCGGGGTGGACGTACTTC	TRBD2	11	TRBJ2-7	once	TRBV30
CASSISGSPYEQYF	TGTGCCAGCAGCATTAGCGGGAGCCCCTACGAGCAGTACTTC	TRBD2	14	TRBJ2-7	NA	TRBV7-2
CASSFRGGTYEQYF	TGTGCCAGCAGTTTCCGCGGGGGGACCTACGAGCAGTACTTC	TRBD2	14	TRBJ2-7	few	TRBV27
CASSFGTSGSREQYF	TGTGCCAGCAGTTTTGGGACTAGCGGGAGCCGGGAGCAGTACTTC	TRBD2	15	TRBJ2-7	once	TRBV27
CASSLFSGQGAPNEEQYF	TGCGCCAGCAGCTTGTTTAGCGGTCAGGGGGCCCCGAATGAAGAGCAGTACTTC	TRBD1	18	TRBJ2-7	many	TRBV5-1
CSVSNGQALEPQHF	TGCAGCGTATCCAACGGACAGGCTTTGGAGCCCCAGCATTTT	TRBD1	14	TRBJ1-5	NA	TRBV29-1
CASSLAGIYGYTF	TGTGCCAGCAGTCTTGCGGGAATCTATGGCTACACCTTC	NA	13	TRBJ1-2	medium-sized	TRBV6-5
CASRQIGTGITYGYTF	TGCGCCAGCAGACAAATAGGGACAGGGATTACCTATGGCTACACCTTC	TRBD1	16	TRBJ1-2	medium-sized	TRBV4-1
CASSYSGGGEQFF	TGTGCCAGCAGTTACTCGGGGGGCGGTGAGCAGTTCTTC	NA	13	TRBJ2-1	medium-sized	TRBV6-5
CASSVDGSGGAGTQYF	TGTGCCAGCAGCGTAGATGGTAGCGGGGGGGCCGGTACGCAGTATTTT	TRBD2	16	TRBJ2-3	few	TRBV9
CASSMQGGNYGYTF	TGTGCCAGTAGTATGCAGGGAGGGAACTATGGCTACACCTTC	NA	14	TRBJ1-2	NA	TRBV19
CAWSTSYEQYF	TGTGCCTGGAGTACCTCCTACGAGCAGTACTTC	NA	11	TRBJ2-7	NA	TRBV30
CASSMGPEAFF	TGTGCCAGCAGCATGGGACCCGAAGCTTTCTTT	NA	11	TRBJ1-1	many	TRBV5-5
CASSPHPGYNEQFF	TGTGCCAGTAGTCCCCACCCGGGGTACAATGAGCAGTTCTTC	NA	14	TRBJ2-1	few	TRBV19
CASSRHGTGEETQYF	TGCGCCAGCAGCCGCCACGGGACAGGAGAAGAGACCCAGTACTTC	TRBD1	15	TRBJ2-5	medium-sized	TRBV4-3
CSKSSGYEQYF	TGTTCTAAATCATCCGGGTACGAGCAGTACTTC	NA	11	TRBJ2-7	NA	TRBV7-7
CASSITGIAYNEQFF	TGTGCCAGCAGCATAACAGGTATCGCCTACAATGAGCAGTTCTTC	NA	15	TRBJ2-1	NA	TRBV9
CASSPGPLWETQYF	TGTGCCAGTAGTCCCGGACCTCTATGGGAGACCCAGTACTTC	NA	14	TRBJ2-5	NA	TRBV19
CASTNSGYEQYF	TGTGCCTCGACCAATTCGGGCTACGAGCAGTACTTC	NA	12	TRBJ2-7	medium-sized	TRBV25-1
CSVEGPSSYEQYF	TGCAGCGTTGAAGGTCCGAGCTCCTACGAGCAGTACTTC	NA	13	TRBJ2-7	NA	TRBV29-1
CASSQNQASGNTIYF	TGTGCCAGCTCCCAAAACCAGGCCTCTGGAAACACCATATATTTT	NA	15	TRBJ1-3	NA	TRBV18
CASSQETDEQYF	TGTGCCAGCAGCCAAGAAACCGACGAGCAGTACTTC	NA	12	TRBJ2-7	NA	TRBV5-4
CASSQVGDSYEQYF	TGCGCCAGCAGCCAAGTCGGAGATTCCTACGAGCAGTACTTC	NA	14	TRBJ2-7	few	TRBV4-3
CASSYGLGEQYF	TGTGCCAGCAGTTACGGCCTGGGCGAGCAGTACTTC	NA	12	TRBJ2-7	NA	TRBV6-5
CASSQPTGHEPYEQYF	TGTGCCAGCAGCCAACCCACGGGACATGAGCCCTACGAGCAGTACTTC	NA	16	TRBJ2-7	medium-sized	TRBV4-2
CASSIGSGGPLGYEQYF	TGTGCCAGTAGTATTGGTAGCGGGGGTCCCCTGGGGTACGAGCAGTACTTC	TRBD2	17	TRBJ2-7	few	TRBV19
CASSISLGHTEAFF	TGTGCCAGTAGTATAAGTTTGGGGCACACTGAAGCTTTCTTT	NA	14	TRBJ1-1	medium-sized	TRBV19
CASSAGLLSYNSPLHF	TGCGCCAGCAGTGCGGGTCTACTCTCCTATAATTCACCCCTCCACTTT	NA	16	TRBJ1-6	NA	TRBV10-2
CASSAPGQGADEQYF	TGTGCCAGCAGCGCGCCGGGACAGGGGGCCGACGAGCAGTACTTC	TRBD1	15	TRBJ2-7	NA	TRBV7-9
CASRSGGGTQYF	TGTGCCAGCAGATCAGGGGGCGGGACGCAGTATTTT	TRBD1	12	TRBJ2-3	NA	TRBV27
CASSDGTDAFF	TGTGCCAGCAGTGATGGGACGGATGCTTTCTTT	NA	11	TRBJ1-1	NA	TRBV6-1
CALGEGYEQYF	TGTGCCCTAGGAGAAGGGTACGAGCAGTACTTC	NA	11	TRBJ2-7	few	TRBV6-1
CASSDWARYTF	TGTGCCAGCAGTGATTGGGCCCGCTACACCTTC	NA	11	TRBJ1-2	few	TRBV6-6
CASSGAETYEQYF	TGTGCCAGCAGTGGGGCGGAGACCTACGAGCAGTACTTC	NA	13	TRBJ2-7	many	TRBV25-1
CSVALAGAAYEQYF	TGCAGCGTTGCACTAGCGGGGGCCGCCTACGAGCAGTACTTC	TRBD2	14	TRBJ2-7	many	TRBV29-1
CASRLGQGLETQYF	TGCGCCAGCAGATTGGGACAGGGGTTGGAGACCCAGTACTTC	TRBD1	14	TRBJ2-5	NA	TRBV5-1